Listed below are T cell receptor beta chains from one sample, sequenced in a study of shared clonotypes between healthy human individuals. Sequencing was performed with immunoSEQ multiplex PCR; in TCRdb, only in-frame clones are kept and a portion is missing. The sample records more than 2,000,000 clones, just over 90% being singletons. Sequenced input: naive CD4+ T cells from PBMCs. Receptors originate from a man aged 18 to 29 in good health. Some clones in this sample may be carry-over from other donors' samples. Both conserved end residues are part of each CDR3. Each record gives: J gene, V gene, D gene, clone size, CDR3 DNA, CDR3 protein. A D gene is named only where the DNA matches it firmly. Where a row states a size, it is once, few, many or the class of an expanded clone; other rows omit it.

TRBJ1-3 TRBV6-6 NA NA TGTGCCAGCAACCGCCCGGGCTCTGGAAACACCATATATTTT CASNRPGSGNTIYF
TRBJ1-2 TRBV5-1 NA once TGCGCCAGCAGCTTGGGCGGCTTCGACACTAACTATGGCTACACCTTC CASSLGGFDTNYGYTF
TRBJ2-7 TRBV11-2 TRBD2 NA TGTGCCAGCAGCCTCACTAGCGGGAGTTCCTACGAGCAGTACTTC CASSLTSGSSYEQYF
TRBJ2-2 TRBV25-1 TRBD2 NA TGTGCCAGCAGTGTTGACGGCGGGAGGGCCGAGGTTCCCGGGGAGCTGTTTTTT CASSVDGGRAEVPGELFF
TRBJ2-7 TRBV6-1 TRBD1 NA TGTGCCAGCAGCCAGGGGACAGGGGGCCACGAGCAGTACTTC CASSQGTGGHEQYF
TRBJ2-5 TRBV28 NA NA TGTGCCAGCAGTTTATCCCCCGCTCAAGAGACCCAGTACTTC CASSLSPAQETQYF
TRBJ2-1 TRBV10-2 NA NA TGCGCCAGCTGGCGGGGCTCGTACAATGAGCAGTTCTTC CASWRGSYNEQFF
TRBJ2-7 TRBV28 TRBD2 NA TGTGCCAGCGGTACGAGCGGGGCCTTAGACTTGGAGCAGTACTTC CASGTSGALDLEQYF
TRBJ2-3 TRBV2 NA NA TGTGCCAGCAGTGCCCAGGGGACAGATACGCAGTATTTT CASSAQGTDTQYF
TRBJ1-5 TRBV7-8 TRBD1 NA TGTGCCAGCAGCTTAGGACAGGGGCTCCTGAGCAATCAGCCCCAGCATTTT CASSLGQGLLSNQPQHF
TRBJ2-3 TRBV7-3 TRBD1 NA TGTGCCAGCAGCCCCACAGGGGGTCGCACAGATACGCAGTATTTT CASSPTGGRTDTQYF